One and the same sample provided the 3 T cell receptor beta chains below, sequenced in a study of CD8+CD57+ T cells in acquired aplastic anemia. The template for TCR beta VDJ and CDR3 sequence profiling was genomic DNA. TCRdb passed the reads through MiXCR, listing each CDR3 protein once. In the table there are around 170,000 distinct CDR3 sequences, 60% to 70% of which are singletons. Specimen: sorted CD4+, CD8+, or CD8+CD57+ T cells (not recorded which) from PBMCs. These receptors were collected from a human donor in good health.

V is TRBV7-9 and J is TRBJ2-7, with D perhaps being TRBD1 or TRBD2 (5 bases each). The CDR3 is made up of 11 amino acids. Trimming removed 5 bases from V and 13 bases from J, with 15 bases in between. Germline V gene lookup returns CDR1 SEHNR and CDR2 FQNEAQ (reference sequence). The CDR3 DNA reads as TGTGCCAGCAGCAAGGACTGGGGGATATACTTC. It specifies CASSKDWGIYF.

The rearrangement joins TRBV7-9 to TRBJ2-7; D is possibly TRBD1 (6 bases). The CDR3 loop spans 14 amino acids. Trimming cost V 5 bases and J 4 bases, with 15 bases left between them. In germline, CDR1 is SEHNR, CDR2 FQNEAQ (reference sequence). CDR3 in DNA: TGTGCCAGCAGCCAAACACAGGGCATATACGAGCAGTACTTC. Residues: CASSQTQGIYEQYF.

This clonotype has more than one count but fewer than ten. V and J are TRBV7-2 and TRBJ2-3; TRBD2 matches at 14 bases. Looked up from germline, CDR1 is SGHTA and CDR2 is FQGNSA. The CDR3 is made up of 16 amino acids. V shed 5 bases and J 1 base; nucleotides not matched to a gene: 2. Here the CDR3 reads CASSKTSGRGTDTQYF. For the CDR3, the DNA is TGTGCCAGCAGCAAGACTAGCGGGAGGGGCACAGATACGCAGTATTTT.